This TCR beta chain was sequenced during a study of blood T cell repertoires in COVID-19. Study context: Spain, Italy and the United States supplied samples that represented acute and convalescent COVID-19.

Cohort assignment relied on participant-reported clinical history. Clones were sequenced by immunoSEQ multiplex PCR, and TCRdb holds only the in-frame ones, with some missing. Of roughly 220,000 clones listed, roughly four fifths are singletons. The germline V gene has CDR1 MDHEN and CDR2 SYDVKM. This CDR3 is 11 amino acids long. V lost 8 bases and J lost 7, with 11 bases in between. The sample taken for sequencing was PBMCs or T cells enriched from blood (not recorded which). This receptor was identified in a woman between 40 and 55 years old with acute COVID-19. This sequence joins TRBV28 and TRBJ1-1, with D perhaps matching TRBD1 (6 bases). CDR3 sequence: CASRTALEAFF. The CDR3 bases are TGTGCCAGCCGGACAGCCCTTGAAGCTTTCTTT.